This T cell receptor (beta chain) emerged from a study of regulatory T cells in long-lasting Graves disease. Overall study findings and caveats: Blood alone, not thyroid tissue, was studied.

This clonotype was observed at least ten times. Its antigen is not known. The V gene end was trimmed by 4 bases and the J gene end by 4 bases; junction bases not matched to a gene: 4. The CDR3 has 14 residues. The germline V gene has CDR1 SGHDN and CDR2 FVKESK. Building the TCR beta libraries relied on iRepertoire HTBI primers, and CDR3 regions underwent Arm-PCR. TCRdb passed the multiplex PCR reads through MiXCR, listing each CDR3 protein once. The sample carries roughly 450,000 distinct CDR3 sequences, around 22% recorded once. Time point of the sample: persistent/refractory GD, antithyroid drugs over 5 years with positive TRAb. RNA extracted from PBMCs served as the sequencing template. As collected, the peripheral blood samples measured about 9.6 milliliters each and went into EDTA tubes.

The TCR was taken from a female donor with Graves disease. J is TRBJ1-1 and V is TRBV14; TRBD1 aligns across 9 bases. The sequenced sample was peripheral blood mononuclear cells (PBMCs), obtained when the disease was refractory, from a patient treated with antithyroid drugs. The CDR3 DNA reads TGTGCCAGCAGCCGACAGGGGGTTGGCACTGAAGCTTTCTTT. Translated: CASSRQGVGTEAFF.